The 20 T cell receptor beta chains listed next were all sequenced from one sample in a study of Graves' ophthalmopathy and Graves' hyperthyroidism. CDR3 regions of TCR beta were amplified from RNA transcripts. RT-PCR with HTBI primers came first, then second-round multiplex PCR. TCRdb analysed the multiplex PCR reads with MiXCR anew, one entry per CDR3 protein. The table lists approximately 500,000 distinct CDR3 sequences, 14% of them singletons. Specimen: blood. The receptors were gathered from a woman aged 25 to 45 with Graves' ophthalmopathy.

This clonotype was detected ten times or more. The CDR3 DNA reads TGTGCCAGCAGGGCCGGGACAGGCTTCTCTCTACCCTCCTCCTACGAGCAGTACTTC. The encoded protein is CASRAGTGFSLPSSYEQYF. This chain links TRBV6-5 with TRBJ2-7; the match to TRBD1 covers 8 bases. The V gene's germline CDR1 is MNHEY and CDR2 SVGAGI. This CDR3 region has 19 residues. Losses at the gene ends were 6 bases for V and 0 bases for J; bases not matched to a gene: 19.

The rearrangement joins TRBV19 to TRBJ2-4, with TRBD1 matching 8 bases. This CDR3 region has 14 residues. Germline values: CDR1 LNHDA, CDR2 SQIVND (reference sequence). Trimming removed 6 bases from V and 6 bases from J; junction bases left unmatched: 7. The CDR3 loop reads CASSPGTGVNIQYF. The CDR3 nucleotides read TGTGCCAGTAGCCCGGGGACAGGCGTAAACATTCAGTACTTC.

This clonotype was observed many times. The CDR3 sequence is CASSQVTEAFF. The CDR3, as DNA: TGTGCCAGCTCCCAGGTGACTGAAGCTTTCTTT. The J gene is TRBJ1-1, the V gene TRBV18, with no clear D. The CDR3 covers 11 residues. The V and J ends lost 6 bases and 5 bases respectively, with 7 bases between them. Germline loops: CDR1 KGHSH, CDR2 LQKENI.

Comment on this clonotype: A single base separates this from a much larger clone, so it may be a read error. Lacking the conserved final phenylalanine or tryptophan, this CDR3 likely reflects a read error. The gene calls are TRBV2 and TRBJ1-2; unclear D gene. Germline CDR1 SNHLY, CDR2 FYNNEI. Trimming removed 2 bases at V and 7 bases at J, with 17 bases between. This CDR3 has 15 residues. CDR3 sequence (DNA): TGTGCCAGCAGTGAATTGGACCCACGGACGGTTGGCTACACCGTC. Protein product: CASSELDPRTVGYTV.

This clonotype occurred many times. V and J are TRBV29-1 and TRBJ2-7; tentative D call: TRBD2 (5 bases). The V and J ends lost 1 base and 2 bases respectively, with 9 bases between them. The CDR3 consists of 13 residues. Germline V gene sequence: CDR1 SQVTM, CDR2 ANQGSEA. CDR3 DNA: TGCAGCGTTGAAGTCGAGGGTCCCTACGAGCAGTACTTC. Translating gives CSVEVEGPYEQYF.

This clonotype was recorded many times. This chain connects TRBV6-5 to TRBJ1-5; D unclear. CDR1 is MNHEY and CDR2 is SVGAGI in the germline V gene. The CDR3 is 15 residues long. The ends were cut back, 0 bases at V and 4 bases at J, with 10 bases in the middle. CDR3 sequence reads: CASSYSLQSNQPQHF. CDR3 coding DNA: TGTGCCAGCAGTTACTCGTTACAGTCAAATCAGCCCCAGCATTTT.

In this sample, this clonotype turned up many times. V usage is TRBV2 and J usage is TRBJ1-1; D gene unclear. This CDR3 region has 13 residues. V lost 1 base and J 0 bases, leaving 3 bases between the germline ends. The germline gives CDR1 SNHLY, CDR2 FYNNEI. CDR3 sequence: CASSEVLNTEAFF. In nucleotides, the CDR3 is TGTGCCAGCAGTGAAGTCTTGAACACTGAAGCTTTCTTT.

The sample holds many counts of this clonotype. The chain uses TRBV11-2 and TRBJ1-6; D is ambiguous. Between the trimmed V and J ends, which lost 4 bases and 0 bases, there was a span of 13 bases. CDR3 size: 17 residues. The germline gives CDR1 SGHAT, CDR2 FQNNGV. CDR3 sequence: CASSSLLGYSYNSPLHF. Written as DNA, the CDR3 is TGTGCCAGCAGCTCCCTCTTGGGGTACTCCTATAATTCACCCCTCCACTTT.

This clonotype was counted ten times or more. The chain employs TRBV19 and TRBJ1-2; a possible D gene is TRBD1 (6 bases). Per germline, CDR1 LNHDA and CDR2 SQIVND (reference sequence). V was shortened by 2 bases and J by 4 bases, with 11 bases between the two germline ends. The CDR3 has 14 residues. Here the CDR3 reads CASSITGRGYGYTF. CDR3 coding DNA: TGTGCCAGTAGTATAACAGGGAGAGGCTATGGCTACACCTTC.

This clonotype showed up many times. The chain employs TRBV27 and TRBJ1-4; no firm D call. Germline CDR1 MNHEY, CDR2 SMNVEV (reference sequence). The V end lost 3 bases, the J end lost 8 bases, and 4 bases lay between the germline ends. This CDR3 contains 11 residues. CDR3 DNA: TGTGCCAGCAGTTTGGGGGAAAAACTGTTTTTT. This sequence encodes CASSLGEKLFF.

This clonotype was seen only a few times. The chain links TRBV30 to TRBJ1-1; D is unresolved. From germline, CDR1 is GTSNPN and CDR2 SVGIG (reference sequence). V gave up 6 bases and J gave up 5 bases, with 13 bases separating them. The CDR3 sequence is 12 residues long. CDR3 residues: CACNSGRTEAFF. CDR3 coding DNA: TGTGCCTGTAACTCGGGGAGAACTGAAGCTTTCTTT.

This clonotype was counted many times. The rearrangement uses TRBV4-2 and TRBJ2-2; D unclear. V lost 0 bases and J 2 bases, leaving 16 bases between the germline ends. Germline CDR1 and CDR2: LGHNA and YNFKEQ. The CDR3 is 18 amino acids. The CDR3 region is CASSQELIRRINTGELFF. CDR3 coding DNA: TGTGCCAGCAGCCAAGAGTTAATACGACGTATTAACACCGGGGAGCTGTTTTTT.

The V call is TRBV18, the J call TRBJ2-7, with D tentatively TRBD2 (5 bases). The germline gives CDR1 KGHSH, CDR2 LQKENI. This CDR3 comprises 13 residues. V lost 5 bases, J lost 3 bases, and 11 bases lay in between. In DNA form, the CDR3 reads TGTGCCAGCTCATGGGAGAAGTACTACGAGCAGTACTTC. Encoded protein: CASSWEKYYEQYF.

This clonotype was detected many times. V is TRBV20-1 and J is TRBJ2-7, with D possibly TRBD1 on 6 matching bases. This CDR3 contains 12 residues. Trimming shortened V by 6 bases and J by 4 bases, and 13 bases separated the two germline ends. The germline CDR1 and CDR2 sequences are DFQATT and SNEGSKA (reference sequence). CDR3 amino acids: CSAHRDTYEQYF. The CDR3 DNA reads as TGCAGTGCCCACCGGGACACTTACGAGCAGTACTTC.

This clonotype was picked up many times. CDR3: CASSPGAGGTRTYEQYF. The CDR3 DNA follows: TGTGCCAGCAGTCCCGGGGCAGGGGGAACTCGAACCTACGAGCAGTACTTC. This chain uses TRBV12-3 or TRBV12-4 with TRBJ2-7; 7 positions match TRBD1. The V segment lost 5 bases and the J segment 2 bases; nucleotides outside the gene matches: 15. The CDR3 length is 17 residues.

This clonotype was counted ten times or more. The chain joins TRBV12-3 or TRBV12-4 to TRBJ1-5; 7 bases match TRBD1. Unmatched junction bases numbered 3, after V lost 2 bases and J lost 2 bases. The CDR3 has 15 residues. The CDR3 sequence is CASSLRTGGNQPQHF. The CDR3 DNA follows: TGTGCCAGCAGTTTACGGACAGGCGGCAATCAGCCCCAGCATTTT.

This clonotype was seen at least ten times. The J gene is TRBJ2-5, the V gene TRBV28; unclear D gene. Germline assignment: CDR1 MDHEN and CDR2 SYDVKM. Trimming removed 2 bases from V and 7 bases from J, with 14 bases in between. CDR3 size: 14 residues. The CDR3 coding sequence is TGTGCCAGCAGTTTAACGGCGCTAGTGTGGACCCAGTACTTC. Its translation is CASSLTALVWTQYF.

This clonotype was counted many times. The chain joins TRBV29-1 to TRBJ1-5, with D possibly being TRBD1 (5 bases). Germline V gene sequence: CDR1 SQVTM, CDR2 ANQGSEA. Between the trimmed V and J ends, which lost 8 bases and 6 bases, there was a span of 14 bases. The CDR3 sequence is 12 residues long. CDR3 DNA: TGCAGCCCGCCTCCAGGGTGTCAGCCCCAGCATTTT. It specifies CSPPPGCQPQHF.

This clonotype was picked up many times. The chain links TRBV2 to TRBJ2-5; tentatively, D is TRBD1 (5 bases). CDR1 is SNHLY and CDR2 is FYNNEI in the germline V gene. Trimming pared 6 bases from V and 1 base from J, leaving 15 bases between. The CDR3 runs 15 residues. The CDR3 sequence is CASREPVGAQETQYF. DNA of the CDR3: TGTGCCAGCAGGGAACCCGTTGGGGCCCAAGAGACCCAGTACTTC.

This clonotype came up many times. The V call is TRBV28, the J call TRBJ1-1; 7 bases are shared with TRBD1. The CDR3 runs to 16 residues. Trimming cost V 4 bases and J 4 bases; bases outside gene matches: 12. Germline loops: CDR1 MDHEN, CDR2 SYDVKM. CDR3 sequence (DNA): TGTGCCAGCAGTTCCCTAAACAGGGGCGCGGGCACTGAAGCTTTCTTT. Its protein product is CASSSLNRGAGTEAFF.